The 25 T cell receptor beta chains listed next were all sequenced from one sample in a study of T-cell memory formation after mild COVID-19. TCRdb reprocessed the 5' RACE reads via MiXCR and lists one record per CDR3 protein. There are about 400,000 distinct CDR3 sequences in the sample; approximately 19% occur only once, and 20% to 25% lies in the top ten. Sequenced input: PBMCs or a T cell subset sorted from them (not recorded which). All receptors derive from a young man who had mild COVID-19 (a few samples of this study predate the infection). Cell type and time point are not known.

The J gene is TRBJ2-5, the V gene TRBV7-2, with a weak D call TRBD2 (6 bases). This CDR3 contains 14 residues. V lost 5 bases to trimming and J lost 4 bases, with 14 bases between them. The germline V gene has CDR1 SGHTA and CDR2 FQGNSA. The CDR3 region is CASSPTRLAETQYF. CDR3 in DNA: TGTGCCAGCAGCCCGACTAGATTAGCAGAGACCCAGTACTTC.

This chain joins TRBV14 and TRBJ1-1; D is unclear. The germline V gene has CDR1 SGHDN and CDR2 FVKESK. The CDR3 runs to 15 residues. V lost 4 bases and J lost 0, with 12 bases in between. CDR3 in amino acids: CASSLRHSMNTEAFF. DNA of the CDR3: TGTGCCAGCAGCCTTAGACACTCAATGAACACTGAAGCTTTCTTT.

This sequence joins TRBV5-1 and TRBJ1-1; D ambiguous. CDR3 length equals 15 residues. From germline, CDR1 is SGHRS and CDR2 YFSETQ. V lost 0 bases and J 4 bases, leaving 13 bases between the germline ends. CDR3 DNA: TGCGCCAGCAGCTTGGGTATGGGAGGACCCACTGAAGCTTTCTTT. It yields the protein CASSLGMGGPTEAFF.

This clonotype was seen more than once but under ten times. V is TRBV7-2 and J is TRBJ1-3, with 8 bases identical to TRBD1. The V segment lost 4 bases and the J segment 4 bases; nucleotides outside the gene matches: 6. The CDR3 covers 15 residues. Germline values: CDR1 SGHTA, CDR2 FQGNSA. The CDR3 coding sequence is TGTGCCAGCAGCTCCTGGACAGGGTCCGGAAACACCATATATTTT. Translated: CASSSWTGSGNTIYF.

This clonotype turned up a few times. The chain carries TRBV7-9 and TRBJ1-1; the D gene is possibly TRBD1 (6 bases). CDR1 and CDR2 from the germline V gene are SEHNR and FQNEAQ (reference sequence). The length of the CDR3 is 13 residues. The ends were cut back, 2 bases at V and 7 bases at J, with 11 bases in the middle. The CDR3 loop is CASSLSQGFEAFF. The DNA of the CDR3 is TGTGCCAGCAGCTTAAGCCAGGGGTTTGAAGCTTTCTTT.

J is TRBJ2-1 and V is TRBV15; D might be TRBD1 or TRBD2, each matching 6 bases. With 3 bases removed from V and 7 bases from J, the gap between germline ends came to 19 bases. This CDR3 comprises 16 residues. CDR1 and CDR2 from the germline V gene are LNHNV and YYDKDF (reference sequence). This CDR3 reads CATSRGAGGSGNEQFF. For the CDR3, the DNA is TGTGCCACCAGCAGGGGGGCAGGAGGGTCGGGTAATGAGCAGTTCTTC.

The genes are TRBV7-9 and TRBJ2-5, with 8 bases aligning to TRBD2. Looked up from germline, CDR1 is SEHNR and CDR2 is FQNEAQ (reference sequence). The CDR3 extends over 16 amino acids. Germline trimming cut 1 base from V and 2 bases from J; bases unmatched to any gene: 6. The CDR3 DNA sequence: TGTGCCAGCAGCTTAGGGGCAAGCGGGGGACAAGAGACCCAGTACTTC. Translation gives CASSLGASGGQETQYF.

This clonotype was observed a handful of times. V is TRBV7-2 and J is TRBJ2-7, with 8 bases that match TRBD1. The CDR3 length is 18 residues. V trimming: 3 bases; J trimming: 3 bases; junction bases outside the gene matches: 16. CDR1 is SGHTA, CDR2 FQGNSA, per germline. CDR3 DNA sequence: TGTGCCAGCAGCTTCGAGTATATCAGGACAGGGCTTTTCTACGAGCAGTACTTC. It specifies CASSFEYIRTGLFYEQYF.

This sequence joins TRBV7-9 and TRBJ1-5; no reliable D call. Trimming cost V 1 base and J 0 bases, with 7 bases left between them. Germline V gene lookup returns CDR1 SEHNR and CDR2 FQNEAQ (reference sequence). This CDR3 contains 15 residues. This CDR3 reads CASSLDSVSNQPQHF. As DNA, the CDR3 is TGTGCCAGCAGCTTAGATTCGGTTAGCAATCAGCCCCAGCATTTT.

This clonotype was counted only a few times. CDR3 bases: TGTGCCAGCAGCGTAGGCGGACTAGCCACATCCGGGGAGCTGTTTTTT. It specifies CASSVGGLATSGELFF. The V and J genes are TRBV9 and TRBJ2-2, with TRBD2 matching 8 bases. Germline CDR1 is SGDLS and CDR2 is YYNGEE. V was clipped by 0 bases and J by 6 bases; unmatched bases: 7. CDR3 length: 16 residues.

Note on this clonotype: Because it lacks the conserved phenylalanine or tryptophan at the end, this CDR3 is likely a read error. This chain joins TRBV28 and TRBJ2-1, with 14 bases aligning to TRBD2. With 3 bases clipped from V and 8 bases from J, the junction kept 12 bases outside the gene matches. Germline loops: CDR1 MDHEN, CDR2 SYDVKM. The CDR3 consists of 18 residues. The CDR3 protein is CASSLITGTSGGFDEQFS. The CDR3 DNA reads as TGTGCCAGCAGTTTGATAACTGGGACTAGCGGGGGATTTGATGAGCAGTTCTCC.

The chain carries TRBV7-2 and TRBJ2-1, with 7 bases identical to TRBD1. V was pared by 2 bases and J by 4 bases, with 5 bases of the junction left unmatched. Germline values: CDR1 SGHTA, CDR2 FQGNSA. The CDR3 runs to 15 residues. CDR3 loop: CASSLKGGGYNEQFF. The CDR3 DNA follows: TGTGCCAGCAGCTTAAAAGGGGGCGGTTACAATGAGCAGTTCTTC.

At least ten counts were recorded for this clonotype. This sequence joins TRBV7-9 and TRBJ1-4; D remains ambiguous. Germline loops: CDR1 SEHNR, CDR2 FQNEAQ (reference sequence). The CDR3 totals 12 residues. V lost 3 bases, J lost 3 bases, and 2 bases lay in between. The DNA of the CDR3 is TGTGCCAGCAGCTTTTCTAATGAAAAACTGTTTTTT. It translates to CASSFSNEKLFF.

The chain has TRBV7-6 and TRBJ2-5; D is perhaps TRBD1 (6 bases). CDR1 is SGHVS, CDR2 FNYEAQ, per germline. Between the trimmed V and J ends, which lost 1 base and 5 bases, there was a span of 11 bases. This CDR3 contains 14 residues. In nucleotides, the CDR3 is TGTGCCAGCAGCTTAGGAGGGGGAGATGAGACCCAGTACTTC. Protein sequence: CASSLGGGDETQYF.

This clonotype was seen a handful of times. J is TRBJ2-3 and V is TRBV5-6; D is possibly TRBD1 or TRBD2 (6 bases each). Trimming pared 1 base from V and 4 bases from J, leaving 28 bases between. Germline loops: CDR1 SGHDT, CDR2 YYEEEE. CDR3 length: 20 residues. The chain's CDR3 is CASSLTGARLAGKRADTQYF. CDR3 sequence (DNA): TGTGCCAGCAGCTTGACGGGGGCCCGACTGGCGGGGAAGCGAGCAGATACGCAGTATTTT.

The J gene is TRBJ1-2, the V gene TRBV27, with 9 nucleotides matching TRBD1. CDR3 length: 13 residues. Germline V gene data show CDR1 as MNHEY and CDR2 as SMNVEV (reference sequence). Trimming at V came to 3 bases and at J to 9 bases, leaving 5 bases not matched to a gene. This CDR3 reads CASSFRQGDRYTF. The CDR3 nucleotides are TGTGCCAGCAGTTTCAGACAGGGGGATCGCTACACCTTC.

This clonotype was seen only a few times. The chain couples TRBV3-1 to TRBJ1-5, with a possible D match to TRBD1 (6 bases). The germline V gene encodes CDR1 LGHDT and CDR2 YNNKEL (reference sequence). Trimming shortened V by 0 bases and J by 2 bases, and 8 bases separated the two germline ends. The CDR3 loop spans 15 amino acids. CDR3 bases: TGTGCCAGCAGCCAAGAGTGGACAGGCAATCAGCCCCAGCATTTT. As protein: CASSQEWTGNQPQHF.

In this sample, this clonotype turned up many times. The gene calls are TRBV19 and TRBJ1-2; the D is unclear. V was cut by 7 bases and J by 6 bases, with 6 bases left in between. Germline-derived CDR1 and CDR2 are LNHDA and SQIVND (reference sequence). The length of the CDR3 is 10 residues. The CDR3 DNA reads TGTGCCAGTAAGGCGGATGGCTACACCTTC. Protein: CASKADGYTF. The full variable domain, its missing parts supplied by reference TRBV19 and TRBJ1-2, is DGGITQSPKYLFRKEGQNVTLSCEQNLNHDAMYWYRQDPGQGLRLIYYSQIVNDFQKGDIAEGYSVSREKKESFPLTVTSAQKNPTAFYLCASKADGYTFGSGTRLTVV.

This sequence joins TRBV7-2 and TRBJ1-2; D may be TRBD1 (5 bases). V gave up 7 bases and J gave up 0 bases, with 15 bases separating them. The CDR3 is made up of 15 amino acids. CDR1 and CDR2 from the germline V gene are SGHTA and FQGNSA. The CDR3 loop reads CASTTEGSANYGYTF. DNA of the CDR3: TGTGCCAGCACCACAGAGGGGTCAGCTAACTATGGCTACACCTTC.

Only a few counts were recorded for this clonotype. The gene calls are TRBV11-2 and TRBJ1-3; D not resolved. In germline, CDR1 is SGHAT, CDR2 FQNNGV. Trimming cost V 5 bases and J 4 bases, with 12 bases left between them. The CDR3 is made up of 14 amino acids. CDR3 loop: CASSPRVGGNTIYF. The CDR3 nucleotides read TGTGCCAGCAGCCCCCGGGTAGGAGGAAACACCATATATTTT. Combining the CDR3 with reference TRBV11-2 and TRBJ1-3 gives the whole variable domain EAGVAQSPRYKIIEKRQSVAFWCNPISGHATLYWYQQILGQGPKLLIQFQNNGVVDDSQLPKDRFSAERLKGVDSTLKIQPAKLEDSAVYLCASSPRVGGNTIYFGEGSWLTVV.

The chain joins TRBV7-9 to TRBJ1-4, with 8 bases that match TRBD1. Per the germline V gene, CDR1 is SEHNR and CDR2 is FQNEAQ (reference sequence). The CDR3 sequence is 12 residues long. With 5 bases clipped from V and 8 bases from J, the junction kept 1 base outside the gene matches. The CDR3 is CASSRQGEKLFF. In nucleotides, the CDR3 is TGTGCCAGCAGCCGACAGGGGGAAAAACTGTTTTTT.

This clonotype was detected only a few times. The chain combines TRBV7-6 with TRBJ1-1; D gene unclear. V was trimmed by 5 bases and J by 4 bases, leaving 11 bases between them. The CDR3 sequence is 13 residues long. Germline V gene lookup returns CDR1 SGHVS and CDR2 FNYEAQ. The CDR3 DNA follows: TGTGCCAGCAGCGTCTATCCGATCACTGAAGCTTTCTTT. As protein: CASSVYPITEAFF.

The V gene is TRBV4-1, the J gene TRBJ1-2; no clear D. V lost 2 bases, J lost 0 bases, and 7 bases lay in between. The CDR3 runs 14 residues. Germline values: CDR1 MGHRA, CDR2 YSYEKL. The DNA of the CDR3 is TGCGCCAGCAGCCAAAGGGCAGCTAACTATGGCTACACCTTC. This sequence encodes CASSQRAANYGYTF.

This clonotype was observed a few times. The V and J genes are TRBV7-2 and TRBJ2-7; possibly TRBD1 or TRBD2 for D (7 bases each). CDR1 SGHTA and CDR2 FQGNSA come from the germline V gene. V gave up 5 bases and J gave up 2 bases, with 13 bases separating them. The CDR3 covers 14 residues. The CDR3 region is CASSPQGGPYEQYF. Written as DNA, the CDR3 is TGTGCCAGCAGCCCTCAGGGGGGGCCCTACGAGCAGTACTTC.

In its sample, this clonotype was seen a few times. This chain uses TRBV6-1 with TRBJ1-5; D is unclear. CDR1 is MNHNS and CDR2 is SASEGT in the germline V gene. The CDR3 is made up of 15 amino acids. Trimming took 1 base from V and 5 from J, leaving 12 bases between them. CDR3 residues: CASSEERVGYQPQHF. For the CDR3, the DNA is TGTGCCAGCAGTGAAGAGAGGGTAGGGTATCAGCCCCAGCATTTT.